These 32 T cell receptor beta chains were sequenced from one sample in a study of vaccination effects on CD4 cells after COVID-19. No cognate antigen is known for these TCRs. The data were produced by immunoSEQ multiplex PCR, yet TCRdb's version contains in-frame clones alone and is incomplete. The table records about 45,000 clones, roughly two thirds of them present only once. ViraFEST used viral peptide pools to expand antigen-specific CD4+ T cells before sequencing. CD4+ T cells were isolated after less than 13 days of culture. The person had a PCR-confirmed SARS-CoV-2 infection during March to December 2020. Here the sequenced sample was CD4+ T cells from PBMCs cultured with a peptide pool, taken before COVID-19 vaccination. All receptors derive from a human donor who had a prior SARS-CoV-2 infection.

J is TRBJ2-3 and V is TRBV5-1, with 9 nucleotides matching TRBD2. V was pared by 4 bases and J by 3 bases, with 3 bases of the junction left unmatched. This CDR3 has 14 amino acids. Germline V gene lookup returns CDR1 SGHRS and CDR2 YFSETQ. The CDR3 sequence is CASSSSGGTDTQYF. The DNA for the CDR3 is TGCGCCAGCAGCAGTAGCGGGGGAACAGATACGCAGTATTTT.

The chain joins TRBV7-2 to TRBJ2-2; unclear D gene. CDR3 length: 13 residues. CDR1 SGHTA and CDR2 FQGNSA come from the germline V gene. V was clipped by 10 bases and J by 3 bases, with 12 bases between them. CDR3 bases: TGTGCCAATAGCCCACGGGACACCGGGGAGCTGTTTTTT. Its protein is CANSPRDTGELFF. Full variable domain (rest looked up from reference TRBV7-2 and TRBJ2-2): GAGVSQSPSNKVTEKGKDVELRCDPISGHTALYWYRQSLGQGLEFLIYFQGNSAPDKSGLPSDRFSAERTGGSVSTLTIQRTQQEDSAVYLCANSPRDTGELFFGEGSRLTVL.

The CDR3 here is CASSARLAGASTDTQYF. The CDR3 DNA sequence: TGTGCCAGCAGCGCAAGACTAGCGGGAGCTAGCACAGATACGCAGTATTTT. V gene TRBV13 combines with J gene TRBJ2-3, with TRBD2 matching over 12 bases. The junction had 6 bases not matched to a gene; V was cut back by 5 bases and J by 0 bases. The germline gives CDR1 PRHDT, CDR2 FYEKMQ (reference sequence). The CDR3 sequence is 17 residues long.

The V call is TRBV18, the J call TRBJ2-6; 9 positions match TRBD1. Germline V gene lookup returns CDR1 KGHSH and CDR2 LQKENI. This CDR3 has 19 residues. J was trimmed by 0 bases and V by 6 bases; bases with no gene match: 12. The CDR3 region is CASSPWRTGDFSGANVLTF. CDR3 sequence (DNA): TGTGCCAGCTCCCCCTGGAGGACAGGGGACTTCTCTGGGGCCAACGTCCTGACTTTC. Looking up the rest from reference TRBV18 and TRBJ2-6 gives the full variable domain: NAGVMQNPRHLVRRRGQEARLRCSPMKGHSHVYWYRQLPEEGLKFMVYLQKENIIDESGMPKERFSAEFPKEGPSILRIQQVVRGDSAAYFCASSPWRTGDFSGANVLTFGAGSRLTVL.

The chain carries TRBV6-6 and TRBJ2-3; 16 positions agree with TRBD2. The germline V gene encodes CDR1 MNHNY and CDR2 SVGAGI (reference sequence). Trimming removed 5 bases from V and 0 bases from J; junction bases left unmatched: 11. The CDR3 is 20 amino acids. The CDR3 loop reads CASSLEGGLAGGPSTDTQYF. The CDR3 DNA is TGTGCCAGCAGTCTGGAGGGGGGACTAGCGGGAGGGCCGAGCACAGATACGCAGTATTTT.

The chain has TRBV12-3 or TRBV12-4 and TRBJ2-2, with D possibly matching TRBD1 (5 bases). V dropped 6 bases and J dropped 5 bases, with 10 bases sitting between them. The CDR3 covers 13 residues. This chain's CDR3 is CASSLTGTGELFF. CDR3 nucleotide sequence: TGTGCCAGCAGCCTTACAGGTACCGGGGAGCTGTTTTTT.

This clone has just one count. V usage is TRBV3-1 (or the pseudogene TRBV3-2) and J usage is TRBJ2-7; unclear D gene. CDR3 length: 14 residues. Germline V gives CDR1 LGHDT, CDR2 YNNKEL (reference sequence). V was clipped by 1 base and J by 2 bases, with 9 bases between them. The CDR3 bases are TGTGCCAGCAGCCAAGTTACGGCCCCCTACGAGCAGTACTTC. Protein product: CASSQVTAPYEQYF.

The V gene is TRBV6-5, the J gene TRBJ2-2, with TRBD2 as a possible D gene (6 bases). Trimming pared 0 bases from V and 1 base from J, leaving 9 bases between. This CDR3 is 16 amino acids long. The V gene's germline CDR1 is MNHEY and CDR2 SVGAGI. Written as DNA, the CDR3 is TGTGCCAGCAGTTACTCGATTAGCGGGAACACCGGGGAGCTGTTTTTT. Protein: CASSYSISGNTGELFF.

This chain joins TRBV7-3 and TRBJ1-1; 9 bases are shared with TRBD1. With 5 bases clipped from V and 7 bases from J, the junction kept 14 bases outside the gene matches. Germline CDR1 and CDR2: SGHTA and FQGTGA. The CDR3 has 16 residues. CDR3 protein: CASSPGGDRERFEAFF. CDR3 DNA sequence: TGTGCCAGCAGCCCAGGGGGGGACAGGGAGAGATTTGAAGCTTTCTTT.

V usage is TRBV9 and J usage is TRBJ2-3; a possible D gene is TRBD2 (6 bases). The length of the CDR3 is 17 residues. V lost 0 bases, J lost 2 bases, and 16 bases lay in between. Germline-derived CDR1 and CDR2 are SGDLS and YYNGEE. In DNA, the CDR3 is TGTGCCAGCAGCGTAGAGGCTGGTTCTAGCGCCACAGATACGCAGTATTTT. Amino acid sequence: CASSVEAGSSATDTQYF.

The chain carries TRBV6-6 and TRBJ1-1; no firm D call. V was trimmed by 7 bases and J by 1 base, leaving 16 bases between them. The V gene's germline CDR1 is MNHNY and CDR2 SVGAGI (reference sequence). The CDR3 has 15 residues. CDR3 protein: CASTARVVKNTEAFF. DNA of the CDR3: TGTGCCAGCACAGCACGAGTGGTTAAGAACACTGAAGCTTTCTTT.

The chain carries TRBV5-1 and TRBJ2-1, with D uncertain. The germline V gene has CDR1 SGHRS and CDR2 YFSETQ. This CDR3 comprises 15 residues. V lost 4 bases and J lost 0, with 11 bases in between. CDR3 in DNA: TGCGCCAGCAGCCCAAGTCCTAGCTCCTACAATGAGCAGTTCTTC. This encodes CASSPSPSSYNEQFF.

This clone was observed a few times. The chain employs TRBV2 and TRBJ2-7; 7 positions agree with TRBD1. CDR1 and CDR2 (germline): SNHLY, FYNNEI. The CDR3 is 13 residues long. Unmatched junction bases numbered 8, after V lost 7 bases and J lost 5 bases. CDR3 nucleotide sequence: TGTGCCAGCAAGAACAGGGGTAGCGACGAGCAGTACTTC. It encodes CASKNRGSDEQYF.

The CDR3 DNA sequence: TGTGCCACCAGCAGAGTTGAGGGTGGAGGAGAAAAACTGTTTTTT. Its translation: CATSRVEGGGEKLFF. J is TRBJ1-4 and V is TRBV15; D is uncertain. V shed 1 base and J shed 8 bases, with 14 bases lying between them. This CDR3 is built from 15 residues. Germline CDR1 and CDR2: LNHNV and YYDKDF (reference sequence).

This clone was observed a single time. The rearrangement links TRBV5-4 to TRBJ2-5, with 16 nucleotides matching TRBD2. V shed 5 bases and J 3 bases; nucleotides not matched to a gene: 7. This CDR3 has 17 residues. Germline CDR1 and CDR2: SGHNT and YYREEE (reference sequence). The CDR3 sequence: CASRSGLAGGGEETQYF. In DNA form, the CDR3 reads TGTGCCAGCAGGTCGGGACTAGCGGGGGGGGGAGAAGAGACCCAGTACTTC.

The rearrangement uses TRBV7-3 and TRBJ2-1; 9 nucleotides match TRBD2. CDR1 is SGHTA and CDR2 is FQGTGA in the germline V gene. This CDR3 spans 16 amino acids. Trimming took 5 bases from V and 0 from J; bases not matched to a gene: 5. The CDR3 DNA sequence: TGTGCCAGCAGCCCGGGACTAGCTCCCTCCTACAATGAGCAGTTCTTC. Translating gives CASSPGLAPSYNEQFF.

V and J are TRBV9 and TRBJ2-3; 9 nucleotides match TRBD2. This CDR3 is 17 amino acids long. The germline V gene encodes CDR1 SGDLS and CDR2 YYNGEE. Germline trimming cut 0 bases from V and 1 base from J; bases unmatched to any gene: 6. CDR3 protein: CASSVALAGRGTDTQYF. The CDR3 coding sequence is TGTGCCAGCAGCGTAGCCCTAGCGGGAAGAGGCACAGATACGCAGTATTTT.

V usage is TRBV9 and J usage is TRBJ2-3, with D tentatively TRBD2 (6 bases). This CDR3 contains 18 residues. V was trimmed by 0 bases and J by 2 bases, leaving 19 bases between them. Per the germline V gene, CDR1 is SGDLS and CDR2 is YYNGEE. This chain's CDR3 is CASSVAGGNGFNTDTQYF. In nucleotides, the CDR3 is TGTGCCAGCAGCGTAGCTGGCGGGAACGGGTTTAACACAGATACGCAGTATTTT.

This clone was counted between two and nine times. This rearrangement joins TRBV7-8 to TRBJ2-1; TRBD1 agrees at 9 bases. The V and J ends lost 5 bases and 10 bases, in that order; junction bases with no gene match: 6. The germline V gene encodes CDR1 SGHVS and CDR2 FQNEAQ. The CDR3 runs to 13 residues. CDR3 residues: CASSPRTGEEQFF. CDR3 bases: TGTGCCAGCAGCCCCCGGACAGGGGAAGAGCAGTTCTTC.

The chain carries TRBV4-1 and TRBJ2-1; 10 positions agree with TRBD1. This CDR3 has 17 residues. CDR1 is MGHRA and CDR2 is YSYEKL in the germline V gene. With 1 base clipped from V and 8 bases from J, the junction kept 11 bases outside the gene matches. The CDR3 here is CASSQVLRQGAFDEQFF. Here the CDR3 DNA reads TGCGCCAGCAGCCAAGTCCTCAGACAGGGGGCATTCGATGAGCAGTTCTTC.

The table lists this clone with a few counts. Here the CDR3 reads CASSFGLAGTDTQYF. The DNA for the CDR3 is TGTGCCAGCAGCTTTGGTCTAGCGGGCACAGATACGCAGTATTTT. The V and J genes are TRBV5-6 and TRBJ2-3; TRBD2 matches 7 bases. CDR1 and CDR2 (germline): SGHDT, YYEEEE. CDR3 size: 15 residues. The J segment lost 1 base and the V segment lost 2 bases, leaving 4 bases of the junction unmatched.

The chain's CDR3 is CASSYSGVSYNEQFF. The CDR3 DNA sequence: TGTGCCAGCAGTTACAGCGGGGTCTCCTACAATGAGCAGTTCTTC. The rearrangement joins TRBV2 to TRBJ2-1, with 7 bases that match TRBD2. The CDR3 runs 15 residues. The V and J ends lost 5 bases and 0 bases, in that order; junction bases with no gene match: 4. Germline values: CDR1 SNHLY, CDR2 FYNNEI.

The gene calls are TRBV28 and TRBJ2-7; 9 nucleotides align to TRBD1. This CDR3 comprises 15 residues. CDR1 MDHEN and CDR2 SYDVKM come from the germline V gene. V was pared by 7 bases and J by 9 bases, with 16 bases of the junction left unmatched. The chain's CDR3 is CASTRPGTGTQAQYF. The CDR3 nucleotides read TGTGCCAGCACCAGGCCCGGGACAGGGACCCAAGCGCAGTACTTC.

The J gene is TRBJ1-6, the V gene TRBV4-2; D gene unclear. V dropped 4 bases and J dropped 7 bases, with 14 bases sitting between them. Germline values: CDR1 LGHNA, CDR2 YNFKEQ. CDR3 length: 15 amino acids. The chain's CDR3 is CASSPLGRTNSPLHF. As DNA, the CDR3 is TGTGCCAGCAGCCCCCTTGGACGTACAAATTCACCCCTCCACTTT.

In DNA, the CDR3 is TGTGCCAGCAGCCCGCCGGACAGGGTCCATGATGAGCAGTTCTTC. It encodes CASSPPDRVHDEQFF. The rearrangement links TRBV7-6 to TRBJ2-1; 8 positions match TRBD1. Looked up from germline, CDR1 is SGHVS and CDR2 is FNYEAQ. CDR3 length equals 15 residues. The J segment lost 8 bases and the V segment lost 5 bases, leaving 11 bases of the junction unmatched.

The V and J genes are TRBV3-1 (or the pseudogene TRBV3-2) and TRBJ2-7, with TRBD2 identical over 7 bases. This CDR3 has 13 amino acids. The germline CDR1 and CDR2 sequences are LGHDT and YNNKEL (reference sequence). Unmatched junction bases numbered 3, after V lost 4 bases and J lost 3 bases. In DNA, the CDR3 is TGTGCCAGCAGCCTACGGGGGGTCTACGAGCAGTACTTC. It specifies CASSLRGVYEQYF.

This clone was seen only a few times. The genes are TRBV7-2 and TRBJ2-1; D is ambiguous. Germline V gene data show CDR1 as SGHTA and CDR2 as FQGNSA. The CDR3 has 13 residues. Trimming removed 2 bases at V and 8 bases at J, with 10 bases between. DNA for the CDR3: TGTGCCAGCAGCTTACTGATTCGCGATGAGCAGTTCTTC. It translates to CASSLLIRDEQFF.

The chain carries TRBV4-2 and TRBJ1-2; a weak D match, TRBD1 (5 bases). Trimming shortened V by 0 bases and J by 3 bases, and 11 bases separated the two germline ends. The CDR3 consists of 15 residues. In germline, CDR1 is LGHNA, CDR2 YNFKEQ. The CDR3 loop reads CASSQDAREYYGYTF. DNA of the CDR3: TGTGCCAGCAGCCAAGATGCCAGGGAGTACTATGGCTACACCTTC.

V and J are TRBV2 and TRBJ2-5; D remains ambiguous. Germline-derived CDR1 and CDR2 are SNHLY and FYNNEI. This CDR3 region has 14 residues. Trimming took off 4 bases at V and 1 base at J, with 10 bases between the two ends. CDR3 loop: CASSARLGQETQYF. CDR3 bases: TGTGCCAGCAGTGCACGTTTAGGCCAAGAGACCCAGTACTTC. Complete variable domain (other parts from reference TRBV2 and TRBJ2-5): EPEVTQTPSHQVTQMGQEVILRCVPISNHLYFYWYRQILGQKVEFLVSFYNNEISEKSEIFDDQFSVERPDGSNFTLKIRSTKLEDSAMYFCASSARLGQETQYFGPGTRLLVL.

The chain has TRBV18 and TRBJ2-3; D gene ambiguous. Trimming took 3 bases from V and 0 from J, leaving 10 bases between them. Germline V gene lookup returns CDR1 KGHSH and CDR2 LQKENI. This CDR3 has 15 residues. CDR3 in amino acids: CASSPWVSSTDTQYF. The DNA of the CDR3 is TGTGCCAGCTCACCTTGGGTATCGAGCACAGATACGCAGTATTTT. The whole variable domain, remainder taken from reference TRBV18 and TRBJ2-3, is NAGVMQNPRHLVRRRGQEARLRCSPMKGHSHVYWYRQLPEEGLKFMVYLQKENIIDESGMPKERFSAEFPKEGPSILRIQQVVRGDSAAYFCASSPWVSSTDTQYFGPGTRLTVL.

This chain uses TRBV7-6 with TRBJ1-2; weak D call: TRBD1 (6 bases). Between the trimmed V and J ends, which lost 3 bases and 8 bases, there was a span of 22 bases. The CDR3 sequence is 16 residues long. CDR1 is SGHVS and CDR2 is FNYEAQ in the germline V gene. CDR3 region: CASSFSASRGFGGYTF. CDR3 in DNA: TGTGCCAGCAGCTTTTCAGCTTCGAGGGGGTTTGGCGGCTACACCTTC.

The CDR3 reads CASSAQRASRYTGELFF. Written as DNA, the CDR3 is TGCGCCAGCAGCGCACAAAGAGCAAGCCGATACACCGGGGAGCTGTTTTTT. V usage is TRBV5-1 and J usage is TRBJ2-2; D is unresolved. The CDR3 loop spans 17 amino acids. Trimming left V 4 bases short and J 3 bases short, with 19 bases between. Germline-derived CDR1 and CDR2 are SGHRS and YFSETQ.